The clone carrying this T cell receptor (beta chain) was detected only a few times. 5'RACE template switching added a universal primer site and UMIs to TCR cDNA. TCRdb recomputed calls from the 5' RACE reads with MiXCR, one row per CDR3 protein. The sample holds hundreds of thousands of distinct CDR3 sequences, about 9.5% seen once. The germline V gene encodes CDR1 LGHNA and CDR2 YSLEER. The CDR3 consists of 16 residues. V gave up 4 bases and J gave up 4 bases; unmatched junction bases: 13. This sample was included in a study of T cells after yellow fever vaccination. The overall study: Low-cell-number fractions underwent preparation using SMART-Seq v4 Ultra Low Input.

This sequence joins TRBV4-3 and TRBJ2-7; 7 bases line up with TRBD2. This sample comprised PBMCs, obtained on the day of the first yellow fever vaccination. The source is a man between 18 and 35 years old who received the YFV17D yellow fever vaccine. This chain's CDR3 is CASSPASGGGLYEQYF. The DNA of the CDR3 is TGCGCCAGCAGCCCCGCCTCGGGCGGGGGTCTTTACGAGCAGTACTTC.